One sample yielded the 6 T cell receptor beta chains listed below, sequenced in a study of post-analysis software for immune sequencing data. Whole-study findings and limits: Controls showed lower frequencies than patients for five TRBV segments, and TRBV5-6, TRBV5-1 and TRBV20-1 were among these.

These receptors are not linked to any known antigen. Every TCR beta cDNA library bore unique molecular identifiers. Each CDR3 protein gets one entry after TCRdb re-called the PCR reads with MiXCR. Of hundreds of thousands of distinct CDR3 sequences in the sample, approximately 30% were seen once. The specimen was blood. The receptors here all came from a girl between 10 and 17 years old with multiple sclerosis.

Concerning this clonotype itself: One end of the junction varies from germline; a read error may be responsible. This chain joins TRBV28 and TRBJ2-1, with 9 bases matching TRBD2. Germline V gene lookup returns CDR1 MDHEN and CDR2 SYDVKM. The length of the CDR3 is 16 residues. CDR3 amino acids: CASRGPGGGAYNEQFF. DNA of the CDR3: TGTGCCAGCAGGGGACCGGGCGGGGGGGCCTACAATGAGCAGTTCTTT.

The V gene is TRBV5-1, the J gene TRBJ1-4; no firm D call. The V end lost 1 base, the J end lost 5 bases, and 12 bases lay between the germline ends. CDR3 length: 15 residues. CDR1 is SGHRS and CDR2 is YFSETQ in the germline V gene. As DNA, the CDR3 is TGCGCCAGCAGCTTGCGCGCGGGAATGAATGAAAAACTGTTTTTT. Its protein product is CASSLRAGMNEKLFF.

The chain employs TRBV20-1 and TRBJ2-5; D perhaps matches TRBD2 (6 bases). The germline V and J ends were trimmed by 5 bases and 5 bases, with 15 bases remaining between them. The germline V gene has CDR1 DFQATT and CDR2 SNEGSKA (reference sequence). The CDR3 runs 13 residues. The CDR3 spells CSAGDSPRETQYF. Written as DNA, the CDR3 is TGCAGTGCTGGGGACTCACCCAGGGAGACCCAGTACTTC.

V gene TRBV10-2 combines with J gene TRBJ2-7; 12 bases align to TRBD2. The CDR3 sequence is 15 residues long. V dropped 7 bases and J dropped 0; count of bases not matched to a gene: 4. Germline V gives CDR1 WSHSY, CDR2 SAAADI. The CDR3 here is CASTMTSGSSYEQYF. The CDR3 DNA sequence: TGCGCCAGCACCATGACTAGCGGGAGCTCCTACGAGCAGTACTTC.

The chain is built from TRBV15 and TRBJ2-5; 7 bases map to TRBD1. TRBJ2-7 explains the end of the DNA better; the J call may be wrong. Germline V lookup: CDR1 LNHNV, CDR2 YYDKDF (reference sequence). The CDR3 is made up of 16 amino acids. Written as DNA, the CDR3 is TGTGCCACCAGCAGAGATGGGGAACAGGGGCCAATCGAGCAGTACTTC. This encodes CATSRDGEQGPIEQYF.

This clonotype was found many times. This chain joins TRBV7-2 and TRBJ2-5; D unresolved. This CDR3 region has 14 residues. With 5 bases removed from V and 5 bases from J, the gap between germline ends came to 15 bases. The germline V gene encodes CDR1 SGHTA and CDR2 FQGNSA. The CDR3 region has the DNA TGTGCCAGCAGCAGGGCCCACACTCGCGAGACCCAGTACTTC. Translating gives CASSRAHTRETQYF.